This T cell receptor beta chain was profiled in a study of T cells in women clearing cervical HPV infection. The CDR3 spans 16 residues. Germline V gene lookup returns CDR1 LGHNA and CDR2 YNFKEQ. With respect to this clone: The DNA ends 3 residues before the CDR3 does, and the rest of the CDR3 is filled in from the germline J gene.

Clones were read by immunoSEQ multiplex PCR, and TCRdb kept only the in-frame ones, dropping some. In total, the table holds 25,000 to 35,000 clones. The material sequenced was blood buffy coat. The sequence derives from a woman aged 18 to 69 with a cervical HPV16 infection that either progressed to CIN3+ or cleared (not recorded which). V gene TRBV4-2 combines with J gene TRBJ2-5; 11 bases map to TRBD2. CDR3 sequence: CASSQDLAGGTDTQYF. Incomplete CDR3 DNA: TGTGCCAGCAGCCAAGATCTAGCGGGGGGCACAGATACC.